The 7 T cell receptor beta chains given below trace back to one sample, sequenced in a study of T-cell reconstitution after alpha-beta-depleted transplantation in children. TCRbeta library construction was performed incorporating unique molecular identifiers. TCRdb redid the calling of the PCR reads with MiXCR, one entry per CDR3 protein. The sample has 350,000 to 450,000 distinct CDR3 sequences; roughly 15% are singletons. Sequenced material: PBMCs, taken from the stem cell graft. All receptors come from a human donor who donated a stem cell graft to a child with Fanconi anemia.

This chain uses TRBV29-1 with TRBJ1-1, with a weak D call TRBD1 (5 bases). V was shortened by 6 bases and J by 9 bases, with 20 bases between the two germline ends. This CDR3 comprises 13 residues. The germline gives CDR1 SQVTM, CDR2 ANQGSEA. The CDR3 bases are TGCAGCGTAGCCTGGGACGGCAAGGGCAAAGCTTTCTTT. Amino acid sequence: CSVAWDGKGKAFF.

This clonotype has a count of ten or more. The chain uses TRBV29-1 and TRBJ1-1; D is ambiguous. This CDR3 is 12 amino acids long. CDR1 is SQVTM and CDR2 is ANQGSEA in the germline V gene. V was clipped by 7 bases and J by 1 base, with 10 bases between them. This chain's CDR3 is CSARHGNTEAFF. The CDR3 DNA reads TGCAGCGCAAGGCACGGGAACACTGAAGCTTTCTTT. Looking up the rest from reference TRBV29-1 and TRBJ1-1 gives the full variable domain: SAVISQKPSRDICQRGTSLTIQCQVDSQVTMMFWYRQQPGQSLTLIATANQGSEATYESGFVIDKFPISRPNLTFSTLTVSNMSPEDSSIYLCSARHGNTEAFFGQGTRLTVV.

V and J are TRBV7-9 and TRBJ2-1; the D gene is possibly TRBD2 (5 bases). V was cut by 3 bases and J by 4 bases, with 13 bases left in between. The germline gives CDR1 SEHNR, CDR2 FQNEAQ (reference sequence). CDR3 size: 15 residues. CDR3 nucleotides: TGTGCCAGCAGCTTCAATCGACCGGGGTACAATGAGCAGTTCTTC. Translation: CASSFNRPGYNEQFF.

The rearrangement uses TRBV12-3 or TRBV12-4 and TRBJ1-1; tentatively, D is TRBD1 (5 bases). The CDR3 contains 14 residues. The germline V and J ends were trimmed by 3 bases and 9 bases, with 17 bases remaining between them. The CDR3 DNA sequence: TGTGCCAGCAGTTTTTCCGGGAAGGGGCCGCAAGCTTTCTTT. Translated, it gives CASSFSGKGPQAFF.

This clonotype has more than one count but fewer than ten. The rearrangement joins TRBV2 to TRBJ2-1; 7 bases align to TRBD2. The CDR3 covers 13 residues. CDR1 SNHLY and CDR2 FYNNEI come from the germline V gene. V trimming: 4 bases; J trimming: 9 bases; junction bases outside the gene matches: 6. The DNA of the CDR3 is TGTGCCAGCAGTGGGGAGGGACGAGTTGAGCAGTTCTTC. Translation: CASSGEGRVEQFF.

The CDR3 reads CASSQKWTGAYEQYV. CDR3 nucleotide sequence: TGTGCCAGCAGCCAAAAGTGGACAGGGGCCTACGAGCAGTACGTC. The chain carries TRBV2 and TRBJ2-7, with 9 bases matching TRBD1. The CDR3 sequence is 15 residues long. Trimming took 6 bases from V and 2 from J; bases not matched to a gene: 8. Germline assignment: CDR1 SNHLY and CDR2 FYNNEI.

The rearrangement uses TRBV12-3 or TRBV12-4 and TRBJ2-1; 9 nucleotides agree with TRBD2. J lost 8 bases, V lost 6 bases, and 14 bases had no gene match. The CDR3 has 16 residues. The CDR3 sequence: CASSPRPGTSFHEQFF. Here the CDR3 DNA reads TGTGCCAGCAGCCCCCGACCGGGGACTAGCTTCCATGAGCAGTTCTTC.